The 7 T cell receptor beta chains reported below all come from one sample, sequenced in a study of cytomegalovirus exposure and HLA in healthy donors. The PCR ran on 60 Vbeta and 13 Jbeta primers. The method was immunoSEQ multiplex PCR; TCRdb's version includes in-frame clones alone and lacks a portion of them. The sample yields 210,000 or so clones, over 70% seen once. Sequences were obtained from PBMCs. These receptor sequences come from a boy aged 2 to 9 in good health and CMV-seronegative.

The CDR3 protein is CASSPHTFNYGYTF. The CDR3 DNA reads as TGTGCCAGCAGCCCCCACACCTTTAACTATGGCTACACCTTC. The chain uses TRBV6-6 and TRBJ1-2, with D unclear. The CDR3 is made up of 14 amino acids. Germline CDR1 is MNHNY and CDR2 is SVGAGI (reference sequence). V was clipped by 6 bases and J by 1 base, with 12 bases between them.

The chain recombines TRBV9 with TRBJ1-2; no definite D call. Germline-derived CDR1 and CDR2 are SGDLS and YYNGEE. There are 16 residues in the CDR3. Deletions cut 0 bases from V and 0 bases from J, with 12 bases between. The CDR3 DNA sequence: TGTGCCAGCAGCGTAGAACGGGGAGTCTCTAACTATGGCTACACCTTC. It yields the protein CASSVERGVSNYGYTF.

Only one count was recorded for this clone. The chain uses TRBV6-5 and TRBJ2-5, with D maybe TRBD1 (5 bases). Trimming took 4 bases from V and 0 from J, leaving 9 bases between them. Germline V gives CDR1 MNHEY, CDR2 SVGAGI. The CDR3 consists of 14 residues. CDR3 in amino acids: CASSSAGYQETQYF. CDR3 nucleotides: TGTGCCAGCAGTTCAGCAGGGTACCAAGAGACCCAGTACTTC.

This rearrangement joins TRBV11-2 to TRBJ2-3, with D possibly matching TRBD2 (6 bases). The germline gives CDR1 SGHAT, CDR2 FQNNGV. With 6 bases removed from V and 1 base from J, the gap between germline ends came to 14 bases. The CDR3 is made up of 15 amino acids. CDR3 sequence (DNA): TGTGCCAGCAGACTCGCGGGATTCGGCACAGATACGCAGTATTTT. It codes for CASRLAGFGTDTQYF. Full variable domain (missing parts from reference TRBV11-2 and TRBJ2-3): EAGVAQSPRYKIIEKRQSVAFWCNPISGHATLYWYQQILGQGPKLLIQFQNNGVVDDSQLPKDRFSAERLKGVDSTLKIQPAKLEDSAVYLCASRLAGFGTDTQYFGPGTRLTVL.

This clone was seen only a few times. This chain uses TRBV30 with TRBJ1-4; D is unclear. The V and J ends lost 4 bases and 6 bases respectively, with 12 bases between them. Germline V gene data show CDR1 as GTSNPN and CDR2 as SVGIG (reference sequence). The CDR3 covers 13 residues. CDR3 region: CAWNRGTDEKLFF. In nucleotides, the CDR3 is TGTGCCTGGAATCGGGGAACAGATGAAAAACTGTTTTTT.

CDR3 in DNA: TGCGCCAGCAGCTTGGAGGGGACAGGGCGCACAGATACGCAGTATTTT. Its protein product is CASSLEGTGRTDTQYF. The V call is TRBV5-1, the J call TRBJ2-3; TRBD1 matches at 9 bases. J was trimmed by 1 base and V by 0 bases; bases with no gene match: 3. The length of the CDR3 is 16 residues. The V gene's germline CDR1 is SGHRS and CDR2 YFSETQ.

The chain joins TRBV7-9 to TRBJ1-2; D call uncertain. The V end lost 5 bases, the J end lost 7 bases, and 14 bases lay between the germline ends. CDR3 length: 13 amino acids. Germline V gene sequence: CDR1 SEHNR, CDR2 FQNEAQ (reference sequence). CDR3 coding DNA: TGTGCCAGCAGCCAGGAACCGGGGAGTGGCTACACCTTC. This encodes CASSQEPGSGYTF.